This TCR beta chain is from a study of blood T cell repertoires in COVID-19 (dated by TCRdb to the early 2020s). General notes on the study: Samples from collaborators originated in the United States, Italy and Spain and spanned both the acute and convalescent phases of COVID-19. The material from the prospective study consisted of cDNA or gDNA derived from T cells, B-cell-depleted T cells, or PBMCs. Subjects who had been exposed to COVID-19, were actively infected with it, or had recovered from it provided the deeply sampled blood TCRbeta repertoires that made up the dataset. A freely available public database, intended as a resource for researchers studying the immune response to SARS-CoV-2, is where the repertoires were released. Samples came from the ongoing ImmuneRACE study (first 160 participants) plus 1,254 subjects from 6 global collaborators. The sample metadata nearly always contained a de-identified subject ID, COVID-19 status, age in years and sex. Where HLA class I and class II types were available, the types were taken from metadata supplied by the sample provider, not from assay-based typing.

About this clone itself: Its cognate antigen has yet to be identified. No much larger clonotype is one base removed from it; base qualities were not supplied.

Ends trimmed: V by 5 bases, J by 6 bases; bases unmatched to a gene: 11. The CDR3 goes from the cysteine to the phenylalanine over 15 residues. Left in the record is the CDR3 DNA by itself, 45 bases read in frame from the first base. Via the germline V gene, CDR1 is MNHEY and CDR2 SVGEGT. TCRbeta CDR3 regions were amplified from genomic DNA by means of the immunoSEQ Assay, a bias-controlled multiplex PCR. On the study's bioinformatics: Nucleated cell counts per sample were estimated from amplification of reference gene primers within the assay. Sequence reads were collapsed and filtered to measure the absolute abundance of every unique TCRbeta CDR3 rearrangement. For each sample, productive Simpson clonality was calculated by taking the square root of Simpson's diversity index across productive rearrangements. TCRdb limited this immuneACCESS table to in-frame rearrangements with V and J called. A share of clones is missing; checked studies link under half to unresolved V genes, and the rest is unexplained. V and J calls and clone size come straight from that table; D and trimming were deduced from the DNA. This sample is represented by approximately 160,000 clones; more than 70% of them were singletons. Jointly, the top ten make up 5.5% to 8% of the sample.

The collaborating institutions used their own protocols to collect whole blood in K2EDTA tubes. For TCRbeta analysis, collaborator samples were shipped as frozen whole blood, as isolated PBMCs, or as DNA extracted from either sample type. What the work shows at the level of the full study, not this receptor alone: Clinical and demographic metadata were provided uncurated, with the amount varying by source and participant.

The material sequenced was peripheral blood. This TCR was sampled from a man aged 50-60 years with active or convalescent COVID-19. Recombination connected TRBV6-2 or TRBV6-3 to TRBJ2-3; TRBD1 lines up with 7 middle nucleotides. The CDR3 here reads CASSRRDSYSDTQYF. The DNA sequence follows: TGTGCCAGCAGTCGCCGGGACAGCTATTCGGATACGCAGTATTTT.